This T cell receptor (beta chain) was documented in a study of regulatory T cells in long-lasting Graves disease. Assembly of TCR beta libraries relied on iRepertoire HTBI primers together with Arm-PCR of CDR3 regions. TCRdb reanalysed the multiplex PCR reads using MiXCR and keeps one entry per CDR3 protein. The sample yields about 540,000 distinct CDR3 sequences, approximately 15% seen once. Indicated time point: newly diagnosed GD, antithyroid drugs for less than 3 months. PBMCs were the source of the RNA used for TCR sequencing. The CDR3 loop spans 15 amino acids. Trimming removed 4 bases at V and 4 bases at J, with 16 bases between. This clonotype has at least ten counts. This sample was shared with a second study, whose subject was T cells in Graves' hyperthyroidism and ophthalmopathy. That work states: Diagnostic assessment was based on clinical symptoms, serum thyroxine and TRAb, thyroid ultrasound and orbital computed tomography.

Here the sequenced sample was peripheral blood mononuclear cells (PBMCs), taken at new diagnosis, from a patient treated with antithyroid drugs. The chain carries TRBV12-3 or TRBV12-4 and TRBJ2-5; D tentatively fits TRBD1 or TRBD2 (5 bases each). The origin of this receptor is a man younger than 40 with Graves disease. CDR3 loop: CASSSSWSGGETQYF. CDR3 coding DNA: TGTGCCAGCAGTTCGTCCTGGTCTGGGGGAGAGACCCAGTACTTC.